These 7 T cell receptor beta chains share one sample of origin, sequenced in a study of T cell repertoires in cytomegalovirus infection. TCRdb reprocessed the reads via MiXCR and lists one record per CDR3 protein. The sample carries some 200,000 distinct CDR3 sequences, roughly 19% recorded once. Material: PBMCs. These receptors all stem from a human donor in good health (CMV status not recorded). Some clones in this sample may be carry-over from other donors' samples.

Ten or more counts support this clonotype. The chain combines TRBV27 with TRBJ2-3; 12 bases fit TRBD1. CDR3 size: 19 residues. Germline values: CDR1 MNHEY, CDR2 SMNVEV (reference sequence). The junction had 20 bases not matched to a gene; V was cut back by 6 bases and J by 7 bases. The CDR3 region has the DNA TGTGCCAGCAGCCTTCGGGGAACTCGACCGGGACAGGGGGCTTATACGCAGTATTTT. It translates to CASSLRGTRPGQGAYTQYF.

This clonotype appeared many times. The chain uses TRBV7-2 and TRBJ2-1; 10 bases map to TRBD1. This CDR3 spans 15 amino acids. Losses at the gene ends were 4 bases for V and 2 bases for J; bases not matched to a gene: 2. Germline V gene data show CDR1 as SGHTA and CDR2 as FQGNSA. The CDR3 nucleotides are TGTGCCAGCAGCTCGGACAGGGGGACCTACAATGAGCAGTTCTTC. This sequence encodes CASSSDRGTYNEQFF.

The V and J genes are TRBV6-6 and TRBJ2-3, with a tentative D call TRBD1 (6 bases). Trimming removed 6 bases at V and 7 bases at J, with 20 bases between. The CDR3 is 15 residues long. Germline CDR1 reads MNHNY; CDR2 reads SVGAGI (reference sequence). CDR3 DNA sequence: TGTGCCAGCAGGTCCTTTTGGGACATCGCAAATACGCAGTATTTT. Its protein product is CASRSFWDIANTQYF.

The rearrangement links TRBV6-6 to TRBJ1-4, with 7 bases that match TRBD1. The CDR3 spans 16 residues. The V segment lost 0 bases and the J segment 8 bases; nucleotides outside the gene matches: 9. Germline V gene data show CDR1 as MNHNY and CDR2 as SVGAGI (reference sequence). Written as DNA, the CDR3 is TGTGCCAGCAGTTACTCGACAGGGAAAGCACGGGAAAAACTGTTTTTT. Amino acid sequence: CASSYSTGKAREKLFF.

This clonotype has a count of ten or more. The chain joins TRBV11-2 to TRBJ2-1; 11 positions agree with TRBD2. Germline lookup yields CDR1 SGHAT and CDR2 FQNNGV. The CDR3 extends over 16 amino acids. V dropped 1 base and J dropped 6; count of bases not matched to a gene: 5. The CDR3 DNA reads TGTGCCAGCAGCTTAGTTGGGACTAGCGGCGGCAATGAGCAGTTCTTC. Its translation is CASSLVGTSGGNEQFF.

The sample holds many counts of this clonotype. The V gene is TRBV7-2, the J gene TRBJ1-1; D is ambiguous. The CDR3 is 12 residues long. Looked up from germline, CDR1 is SGHTA and CDR2 is FQGNSA. V was clipped by 3 bases and J by 6 bases, with 8 bases between them. The CDR3 reads CASSFYRAEAFF. DNA for the CDR3: TGTGCCAGCAGCTTCTACCGCGCTGAAGCTTTCTTT.

This clonotype was detected only a few times. The rearrangement links TRBV11-2 to TRBJ1-2; 8 bases are shared with TRBD1. From germline, CDR1 is SGHAT and CDR2 FQNNGV. With V trimmed by 3 bases and J by 5 bases, 8 bases remained unmatched. The CDR3 length is 15 residues. The DNA of the CDR3 is TGTGCCAGCAGCTTCGGACAGGGCGCCCTTTATGGCTACACCTTC. Translating it yields CASSFGQGALYGYTF.